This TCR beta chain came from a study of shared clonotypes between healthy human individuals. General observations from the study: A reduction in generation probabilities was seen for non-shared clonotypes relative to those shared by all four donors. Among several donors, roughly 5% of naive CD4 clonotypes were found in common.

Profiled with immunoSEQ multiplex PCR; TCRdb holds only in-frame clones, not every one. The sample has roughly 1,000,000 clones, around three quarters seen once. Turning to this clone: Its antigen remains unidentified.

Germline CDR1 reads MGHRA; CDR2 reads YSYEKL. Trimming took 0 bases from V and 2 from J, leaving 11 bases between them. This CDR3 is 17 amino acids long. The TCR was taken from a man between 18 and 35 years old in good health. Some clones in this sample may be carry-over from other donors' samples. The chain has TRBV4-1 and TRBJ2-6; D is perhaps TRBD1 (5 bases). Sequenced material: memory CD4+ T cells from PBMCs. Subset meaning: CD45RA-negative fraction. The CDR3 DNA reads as TGCGCCAGCAGCCAAGATCTCGCCAGGGCTGGGGCCAACGTCCTGACTTTC. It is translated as CASSQDLARAGANVLTF.